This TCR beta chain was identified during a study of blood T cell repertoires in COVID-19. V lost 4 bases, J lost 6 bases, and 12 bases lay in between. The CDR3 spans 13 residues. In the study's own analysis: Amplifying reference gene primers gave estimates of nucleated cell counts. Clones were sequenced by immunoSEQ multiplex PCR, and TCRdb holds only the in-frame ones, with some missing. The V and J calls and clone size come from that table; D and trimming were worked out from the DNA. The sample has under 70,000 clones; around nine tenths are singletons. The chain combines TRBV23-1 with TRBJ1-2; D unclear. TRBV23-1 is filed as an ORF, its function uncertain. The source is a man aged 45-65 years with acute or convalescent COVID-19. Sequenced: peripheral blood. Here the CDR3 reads CASSRGNPNGYTF. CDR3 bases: TGCGCCAGCAGTCGAGGAAACCCAAATGGCTACACCTTC.